This is a list of T cell receptor beta chains from one sample in a study of CD8+ T cells in alopecia areata. Using immunoSEQ multiplex PCR, the repertoire was profiled, and TCRdb retains in-frame clones only, with some absent. Seen here are 150,000 to 200,000 clones, more than 55% observed once, and the top ten hold 1.3%. The starting material was CD4+ T cells sorted from blood, obtained between weeks 47 and 50, from a patient treated with tofacitinib. The receptor set was obtained from a human donor with alopecia areata. Both conserved end residues are part of each CDR3. D genes are given only for firm matches. The size of a clone is reported for some rows only, either as once, few or many, or as a class for expanded clones.

j_call: TRBJ1-4; clone_size: once; d_call: TRBD1; v_call: TRBV29-1; cdr3_nt: TGCAGCGTTGGGGTTGGGACAGCGAATGAAAAACTGTTTTTT; cdr3_aa: CSVGVGTANEKLFF
j_call: TRBJ2-7; clone_size: -; d_call: -; v_call: TRBV29-1; cdr3_nt: TGCAGCGTTGAACACCCCTCGAGGCCGTACGAGCAGTACTTC; cdr3_aa: CSVEHPSRPYEQYF
j_call: TRBJ1-4; clone_size: -; d_call: -; v_call: TRBV29-1; cdr3_nt: TGCAGCGTTGCGGGGAGGCTTAATGAAAAACTGTTTTTT; cdr3_aa: CSVAGRLNEKLFF
j_call: TRBJ1-1; clone_size: -; d_call: -; v_call: TRBV5-1; cdr3_nt: TGCGCCAGCAGCTTGGCGTCGGCTTCAAACGACGCTTTCTTT; cdr3_aa: CASSLASASNDAFF
j_call: TRBJ2-7; clone_size: -; d_call: -; v_call: TRBV6-1; cdr3_nt: TGTGCCAGCAGTGGAACAGGTCTTTACGAGCAGTACTTC; cdr3_aa: CASSGTGLYEQYF
j_call: TRBJ1-2; clone_size: -; d_call: -; v_call: TRBV7-2; cdr3_nt: TGTGCCAGCAGCTTAAGGGAGGGCGGTGGCTACACCTTC; cdr3_aa: CASSLREGGGYTF
j_call: TRBJ1-6; clone_size: -; d_call: -; v_call: TRBV9; cdr3_nt: TGTGCCAGCAGCGTAGGTCTTTCACCCCTCCACTTT; cdr3_aa: CASSVGLSPLHF
j_call: TRBJ1-6; clone_size: once; d_call: TRBD1; v_call: TRBV15; cdr3_nt: TGTGCCACCAGCCCCGAGGAGGGGGCGCGGAATTCACCCCTCCACTTT; cdr3_aa: CATSPEEGARNSPLHF
j_call: TRBJ1-2; clone_size: -; d_call: -; v_call: TRBV30; cdr3_nt: TGTGCCTGGAGCCGAAGACAGGATGCCGGTTTTGCCTTC; cdr3_aa: CAWSRRQDAGFAF
j_call: TRBJ2-7; clone_size: -; d_call: TRBD1; v_call: TRBV5-1; cdr3_nt: TGCGCCAGCAGCTTGGGACAGGGGAGTCCCTACGAGCAGTACTTC; cdr3_aa: CASSLGQGSPYEQYF
j_call: TRBJ2-1; clone_size: -; d_call: -; v_call: TRBV29-1; cdr3_nt: TGCAGCGGTGGACTGAACAATGAGCAGTTCTTC; cdr3_aa: CSGGLNNEQFF
j_call: TRBJ2-2; clone_size: many; d_call: TRBD1; v_call: TRBV19; cdr3_nt: TGTGCCAGTACGGGACAGGGAAGAACCGGGGAGCTGTTTTTT; cdr3_aa: CASTGQGRTGELFF
j_call: TRBJ2-1; clone_size: few; d_call: TRBD2; v_call: TRBV5-1; cdr3_nt: TGCGCCAGCAGCTTAACGGGGGGATTGTACAATGAGCAGTTCTTC; cdr3_aa: CASSLTGGLYNEQFF
j_call: TRBJ1-2; clone_size: -; d_call: -; v_call: TRBV5-1; cdr3_nt: TGCGCCAGCAGCTTGGATGGGGCTGGTAACTATGGCTACACCTTC; cdr3_aa: CASSLDGAGNYGYTF
j_call: TRBJ2-3; clone_size: -; d_call: -; v_call: TRBV20-1; cdr3_nt: TGCAGTGCTAGCCATCTAGATACGCAGTATTTT; cdr3_aa: CSASHLDTQYF
j_call: TRBJ1-5; clone_size: -; d_call: TRBD1; v_call: TRBV30; cdr3_nt: TGTGCCTGGAGTTCCGGGACAGGGGATCAGCCCCAGCATTTT; cdr3_aa: CAWSSGTGDQPQHF
j_call: TRBJ2-3; clone_size: -; d_call: TRBD2; v_call: TRBV7-3; cdr3_nt: TGTGCCAGCAGCTTAACCGGCGGGAGCGGTACGCAGTATTTT; cdr3_aa: CASSLTGGSGTQYF
j_call: TRBJ1-5; clone_size: -; d_call: -; v_call: TRBV19; cdr3_nt: TGTGCCAGTAGAGGTAGCAATCAGCCCCAGCATTTT; cdr3_aa: CASRGSNQPQHF
j_call: TRBJ2-7; clone_size: few; d_call: -; v_call: TRBV29-1; cdr3_nt: TGCAGCGTTGGTCAGGGAGGAGGGCAGTACTTC; cdr3_aa: CSVGQGGGQYF
j_call: TRBJ2-2; clone_size: -; d_call: TRBD2; v_call: TRBV29-1; cdr3_nt: TGCAGCGCCCGACTAGCGGGGCTGGGGGCCGGGGAGCTGTTTTTT; cdr3_aa: CSARLAGLGAGELFF
j_call: TRBJ2-5; clone_size: -; d_call: -; v_call: TRBV20-1; cdr3_nt: TGCAGTGCAAGACAAGGAGAGACCCAGTACTTC; cdr3_aa: CSARQGETQYF
j_call: TRBJ1-2; clone_size: -; d_call: -; v_call: TRBV5-6; cdr3_nt: TGTGCCAGCAGCTTTGAGGGGATCCGAAGGGAAGGCTACACCTTC; cdr3_aa: CASSFEGIRREGYTF
j_call: TRBJ1-2; clone_size: few; d_call: TRBD1; v_call: TRBV30; cdr3_nt: TGTGCCTGGAGTGATGGACAGGGCAACTATGGCTACACCTTC; cdr3_aa: CAWSDGQGNYGYTF
j_call: TRBJ1-1; clone_size: -; d_call: TRBD1; v_call: TRBV29-1; cdr3_nt: TGCAGCGTGACCCGGGACAGGGGACTTCCAGCTTTCTTT; cdr3_aa: CSVTRDRGLPAFF
j_call: TRBJ2-3; clone_size: -; d_call: -; v_call: TRBV7-9; cdr3_nt: TGTGCCAGCAGCTTAGTCCCCGCGCCTACGCAGTATTTT; cdr3_aa: CASSLVPAPTQYF
j_call: TRBJ2-1; clone_size: -; d_call: -; v_call: TRBV7-3; cdr3_nt: TGTGCCAGCAGCTGGGGTTTCGGGGGCGGAAATGAGCAGTTCTTC; cdr3_aa: CASSWGFGGGNEQFF
j_call: TRBJ1-6; clone_size: -; d_call: -; v_call: TRBV7-8; cdr3_nt: TGTGCCAGCAGCCCCCAGGACGCTAATAATTCACCCCTCCACTTT; cdr3_aa: CASSPQDANNSPLHF
j_call: TRBJ2-2; clone_size: once; d_call: -; v_call: TRBV30; cdr3_nt: TGTGCCTGGAGTGCGCGGCCGGGACTGAAAAGCCGGGAGCTGTTTTTT; cdr3_aa: CAWSARPGLKSRELFF
j_call: TRBJ2-7; clone_size: -; d_call: -; v_call: TRBV5-6; cdr3_nt: TGTGCCAGCAGCAAAAGCACGGGGAGCTCCTACGAGCAGTACTTC; cdr3_aa: CASSKSTGSSYEQYF
j_call: TRBJ1-2; clone_size: -; d_call: TRBD1; v_call: TRBV10-2; cdr3_nt: TGCGCCAGCAGCTCGACAGGGGGCTTGCGCTACACCTTC; cdr3_aa: CASSSTGGLRYTF
j_call: TRBJ2-7; clone_size: few; d_call: TRBD2; v_call: TRBV29-1; cdr3_nt: TGCAGCGTTGAAAAATCGCTAGCGGGCACCTACGAGCAGTACTTC; cdr3_aa: CSVEKSLAGTYEQYF
j_call: TRBJ1-2; clone_size: -; d_call: TRBD1; v_call: TRBV6-5; cdr3_nt: TGTGCCAGCAGTCCTAGAGGGACAGGGGGTGGCTACACCTTC; cdr3_aa: CASSPRGTGGGYTF
j_call: TRBJ2-3; clone_size: -; d_call: -; v_call: TRBV9; cdr3_nt: TGTGCCAGCAGCGTTTTGAGAGACAGAGATACGCAGTATTTT; cdr3_aa: CASSVLRDRDTQYF
j_call: TRBJ1-4; clone_size: -; d_call: -; v_call: TRBV7-8; cdr3_nt: TGTGCCAGCAGCCCTGAGGCAGGCGGAAAACTGTTTTTT; cdr3_aa: CASSPEAGGKLFF
j_call: TRBJ2-4; clone_size: -; d_call: -; v_call: TRBV7-2; cdr3_nt: TGTGCCAGCAGCTTAGAAATTGGGAGGCAGGCCAAAAACATTCAGTACTTC; cdr3_aa: CASSLEIGRQAKNIQYF
j_call: TRBJ2-3; clone_size: -; d_call: -; v_call: TRBV9; cdr3_nt: TGTGCCAGCACCCCAGAGGGACGGGGTACGCAGTATTTT; cdr3_aa: CASTPEGRGTQYF
j_call: TRBJ1-2; clone_size: once; d_call: TRBD1; v_call: TRBV10-2; cdr3_nt: TGCGCCAGCACAGGGACAGCGAATAACTATGGCTACACCTTC; cdr3_aa: CASTGTANNYGYTF
j_call: TRBJ1-1; clone_size: -; d_call: -; v_call: TRBV15; cdr3_nt: TGTGCCACCAGCAGGGGACCCAACACTGAAGCTTTCTTT; cdr3_aa: CATSRGPNTEAFF
j_call: TRBJ1-2; clone_size: -; d_call: -; v_call: TRBV29-1; cdr3_nt: TGCAGCGTCGGCCTCGGAGGGGCAGGCTATGGCTACACCTTC; cdr3_aa: CSVGLGGAGYGYTF
j_call: TRBJ2-5; clone_size: -; d_call: -; v_call: TRBV15; cdr3_nt: TGTGCCACCAGCAACACTGAGACCCAGTACTTC; cdr3_aa: CATSNTETQYF
j_call: TRBJ2-7; clone_size: -; d_call: -; v_call: TRBV19; cdr3_nt: TGTGCCAGTAGTATCCTCCGGGGCGAGCAGTACTTC; cdr3_aa: CASSILRGEQYF
j_call: TRBJ2-2; clone_size: -; d_call: TRBD2; v_call: TRBV4-3; cdr3_nt: TGCGCCAGCAGCCAACTTCTGGGGGGGTTAGCCCCCCACACCGGGGAGCTGTTTTTT; cdr3_aa: CASSQLLGGLAPHTGELFF
j_call: TRBJ1-5; clone_size: -; d_call: -; v_call: TRBV30; cdr3_nt: TGTGCCTGGAGTGTCCCAGGGCGTAATTCTCAGCCCCAGCATTTT; cdr3_aa: CAWSVPGRNSQPQHF
j_call: TRBJ2-7; clone_size: -; d_call: TRBD2; v_call: TRBV19; cdr3_nt: TGTGCCAGTAGTTCGGGACTAGCGGAGCACTACGAGCAGTACTTC; cdr3_aa: CASSSGLAEHYEQYF
j_call: TRBJ2-3; clone_size: -; d_call: TRBD1; v_call: TRBV7-2; cdr3_nt: TGTGCCAGCAGCAACAGGGGCCCCACAGATACGCAGTATTTT; cdr3_aa: CASSNRGPTDTQYF
j_call: TRBJ2-7; clone_size: once; d_call: TRBD2; v_call: TRBV5-4; cdr3_nt: TGTGCCAGCAGCCGCGGGGGGCAGGGCTCCTACGAGCAGTACTTC; cdr3_aa: CASSRGGQGSYEQYF
j_call: TRBJ2-1; clone_size: -; d_call: -; v_call: TRBV5-1; cdr3_nt: TGCGCCAGCAGCTCCCCGGTCTGGAATGAGCAGTTCTTC; cdr3_aa: CASSSPVWNEQFF
j_call: TRBJ1-2; clone_size: -; d_call: TRBD1; v_call: TRBV5-6; cdr3_nt: TGTGCCAGCAGCTTGCCTCCGGGGACAGGGGGATATGGCTACACCTTC; cdr3_aa: CASSLPPGTGGYGYTF
j_call: TRBJ2-7; clone_size: once; d_call: -; v_call: TRBV7-2; cdr3_nt: TGTGCCAGCAGCTTAGGCCCAGGGACCCACGAGCAGTACTTC; cdr3_aa: CASSLGPGTHEQYF
j_call: TRBJ2-7; clone_size: -; d_call: -; v_call: TRBV4-3; cdr3_nt: TGCGCCAGCAGCCGTCACGCGAGGGGTCTTGACGAGCAGTACTTC; cdr3_aa: CASSRHARGLDEQYF
j_call: TRBJ1-2; clone_size: many; d_call: -; v_call: TRBV28; cdr3_nt: TGTACTACTCTAGGACAGACCTATGGCTACACCTTC; cdr3_aa: CTTLGQTYGYTF
j_call: TRBJ1-4; clone_size: -; d_call: TRBD1; v_call: TRBV11-2; cdr3_nt: TGTGCCAGCAGCTCACTGGGACAGGCTAATGAAAAACTGTTTTTT; cdr3_aa: CASSSLGQANEKLFF